The subject of this entry is one TCR beta chain. Its recognized antigen is unknown. Nothing much larger sits one base from this clone, and base qualities are not available. Library method: the immunoSEQ multiplex PCR assay. In the paper's pipeline: A statistical classification framework was developed to diagnose cytomegalovirus status using the catalog of TCR beta chain sequences. The table was pulled from immuneACCESS by TCRdb, which kept in-frame rearrangements only. Such tables lose some clones; where checked, under half of the loss comes from unresolved V genes, and the rest has no known cause. The V and J calls and clone size are taken from that table; D and trimming were inferred from the DNA. Across this sample there are about 56,000 clones, with 89% seen only once. The leading ten clones occupy about 15% of the sample. Separate from the roughly 650-subject first cohort, the validation cohort of roughly 120 subjects was the group to which the donors belonged.

This sample was taken from a study of cytomegalovirus exposure and HLA in healthy donors (dated by TCRdb to about 2017). Regarding the complete study: The 670 or so repertoires of the first cohort and the approximately 130 validation repertoires were produced on the same platform, according to a later analysis. The study aimed to test whether cataloging public T cell receptors could reveal signatures of past pathogen exposure. Along with the 666-subject first cohort, a separate validation cohort of approximately 110 different subjects was used. The study combined high-throughput TCR immunosequencing, statistical association of individual TCRs with disease status, and machine learning to predict cytomegalovirus infection status.

The CDR3, cysteine through phenylalanine, is 14 amino acids long. Only the CDR3 portion is preserved as DNA: 42 bases, with reading frame beginning at the first base. Trimming accounts for 6 bases at V and 1 base at J, while the number of junction bases matched to no gene is 5. Taken from the germline V gene, the CDR1 and CDR2 loops are SQVTM and ANQGSEA. Here is what the overall study found, with its caveats: Most TCR sequences were observed very rarely across donors, whereas some public TCRs were present in many individuals. A total of 150 to 200 TCR beta chains were listed by the study as associated with cytomegalovirus. It was suggested by the authors that the approach could potentially be generalized to other disease states and immunological phenotypes. All 120 or so repertoires were used to score co-occurrence in the validation cohort in a later analysis, because that analysis had no HLA typing for the cohort. In a later analysis, TCRs clustered in the first cohort were found to also tend to co-occur in the roughly 120 validation repertoires, with 94% of cluster scores above 0. Cytomegalovirus status was reported to be diagnosed by the classifier with high specificity and sensitivity in both the original and validation cohorts. Three of the identified cytomegalovirus-associated TCR beta chains were confirmed in vitro to be specific for cytomegalovirus antigens.

Input material: PBMCs. The clonotype originates from a woman in her late teens or twenties in good health and CMV-seronegative. The chain uses TRBV29-1 and TRBJ2-3; 9 junctional bases match TRBD2. CDR3 protein: CSVEGLAGTDTQYF. The DNA sequence is TGCAGCGTAGAGGGACTAGCAGGCACAGATACGCAGTATTTT.